This T cell receptor beta chain is from a study of naive and memory T cell subsets. Both TRBC1 and TRBC2 were covered by a beta constant-region primer of two equimolar oligonucleotides. TCRdb used MiXCR to reprocess the UMI-ligation and nested PCR reads, holding one entry per CDR3 protein. The sample includes under 150,000 distinct CDR3 sequences, over 15% of them seen just once. CDR1 is MNHEY and CDR2 is SVGAGI in the germline V gene. This CDR3 is built from 13 residues. Trimming took off 7 bases at V and 6 bases at J, with 14 bases between the two ends. This clonotype appeared a few times. The source material was naive CD4+ T cells from blood. The gene calls are TRBV6-5 and TRBJ2-3; D perhaps matches TRBD2 (6 bases). This TCR was recovered from a human donor in good health. In DNA, the CDR3 is TGTGCCAGCAAGCGGGCGAAAGCCGATACGCAGTATTTT. Protein: CASKRAKADTQYF.